This T cell receptor beta chain was identified during a study of low-dose radiotherapy and immunotherapy resistance in tumors. Looked up from germline, CDR1 is SGHTA and CDR2 is FQGNSA. The CDR3 extends over 14 amino acids. With 6 bases removed from V and 6 bases from J, the gap between germline ends came to 16 bases. TRAV- and TRBV-specific primers, spanning alpha and beta chains, primed first-strand cDNA. With a V-primer adapter and a constant-region primer, TCRs were amplified for 20 PCR cycles. TCRdb used MiXCR to reprocess the reads, holding one entry per CDR3 protein. The repertoire holds 13,000 or so distinct CDR3 sequences, with roughly 70% as singletons.

The sequence derives from a human donor with advanced metastatic prostate, ovarian, gallbladder or colorectal cancer (not recorded which). This table probably holds off-target reads from a library built for another chain. The J gene is TRBJ2-3, the V gene TRBV7-2, with D maybe TRBD1 (5 bases). The CDR3: CASSHPKGRDTQYF. CDR3 bases: TGTGCCAGCAGTCACCCGAAGGGGCGCGATACGCAGTATTTT.